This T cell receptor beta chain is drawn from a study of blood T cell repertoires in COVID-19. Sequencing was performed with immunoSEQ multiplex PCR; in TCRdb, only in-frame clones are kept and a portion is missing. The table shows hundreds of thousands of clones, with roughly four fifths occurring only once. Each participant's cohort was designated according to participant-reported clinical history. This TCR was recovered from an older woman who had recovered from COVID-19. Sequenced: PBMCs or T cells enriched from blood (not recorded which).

The CDR3 DNA follows: TGTGCCAGTCAACCAGGGGGCTCTGGAAACACCATATATTTT. Translation: CASQPGGSGNTIYF. This chain joins TRBV19 and TRBJ1-3; 7 bases fit TRBD1. The CDR3 runs to 14 residues. In germline, CDR1 is LNHDA, CDR2 SQIVND (reference sequence). Trimming cost V 8 bases and J 0 bases; bases outside gene matches: 4.